The 11 T cell receptor beta chains presented below share a single source sample, sequenced in a study of vaccination and CD4 T cells after COVID-19. Each CDR3 protein is one row after TCRdb ran MiXCR on the PCR reads. Found here are some 14,000 distinct CDR3 sequences, 69% of them singletons; the top ten hold approximately 1.1%. Here the sequenced sample was CD4+ T cells from blood, taken after SARS-CoV-2 vaccination. The receptors shown here come from a human donor who had recovered from COVID-19.

The rearrangement uses TRBV18 and TRBJ1-1; no clear D gene. CDR1 and CDR2 from the germline V gene are KGHSH and LQKENI. The CDR3 spans 14 residues. Trimming took off 0 bases at V and 2 bases at J, with 7 bases between the two ends. This CDR3 is CASSPPSVNTEAFF. CDR3 nucleotides: TGTGCCAGCTCACCACCCTCGGTTAACACTGAAGCTTTCTTT.

The CDR3 bases are TGTGCCAGCTCACCACGGGGGGCGAACACTGAAGCTTTCTTT. Translation: CASSPRGANTEAFF. V gene TRBV18 combines with J gene TRBJ1-1; tentatively, D is TRBD1 (6 bases). This CDR3 has 14 amino acids. The germline CDR1 and CDR2 sequences are KGHSH and LQKENI. V was shortened by 1 base and J by 1 base, with 7 bases between the two germline ends. Variable domain in full (rest from reference TRBV18 and TRBJ1-1): NAGVMQNPRHLVRRRGQEARLRCSPMKGHSHVYWYRQLPEEGLKFMVYLQKENIIDESGMPKERFSAEFPKEGPSILRIQQVVRGDSAAYFCASSPRGANTEAFFGQGTRLTVV.

Only a few counts were recorded for this clonotype. The CDR3 region has the DNA TGTGCCAGCAGCTTAAAGAGCACAGATACGCAGTATTTT. It translates to CASSLKSTDTQYF. J is TRBJ2-3 and V is TRBV7-9; D is uncertain. The CDR3 loop spans 13 amino acids. Per germline, CDR1 SEHNR and CDR2 FQNEAQ (reference sequence). The ends were cut back, 2 bases at V and 0 bases at J, with 3 bases in the middle.

This sequence joins TRBV4-1 and TRBJ1-5; D is perhaps TRBD1 (5 bases). The CDR3 contains 14 residues. Trimming stripped 3 bases from V and 7 bases from J, with 13 bases between. Per the germline V gene, CDR1 is MGHRA and CDR2 is YSYEKL. CDR3 in DNA: TGCGCCAGCAGCCATGGACGGGACGCCCAGCCCCAGCATTTT. Translated, it gives CASSHGRDAQPQHF.

This chain joins TRBV2 and TRBJ2-4, with D unclear. The CDR3 sequence is 15 residues long. V dropped 6 bases and J dropped 0 bases, with 12 bases sitting between them. The V gene's germline CDR1 is SNHLY and CDR2 FYNNEI. The CDR3 coding sequence is TGTGCCAGCAGGGGTAAATCAAGAGCCAAAAACATTCAGTACTTC. It specifies CASRGKSRAKNIQYF.

This clonotype has more than one count but fewer than ten. This rearrangement joins TRBV20-1 to TRBJ2-2, with TRBD1 matching 8 bases. The length of the CDR3 is 16 residues. Germline V lookup: CDR1 DFQATT, CDR2 SNEGSKA (reference sequence). V lost 0 bases, J lost 1 base, and 4 bases stayed unmatched. Here the CDR3 reads CSARDPGQGNTGELFF. The CDR3 DNA reads TGCAGTGCTAGAGACCCCGGACAGGGGAACACCGGGGAGCTGTTTTTT.

The V gene is TRBV24-1, the J gene TRBJ1-4; tentatively, D is TRBD1 (6 bases). Trimming shortened V by 2 bases and J by 8 bases, and 14 bases separated the two germline ends. The V gene's germline CDR1 is KGHDR and CDR2 SFDVKD. The CDR3 has 15 residues. CDR3 sequence reads: CATSDSAGATEKLFF. The CDR3 region has the DNA TGTGCCACCAGTGATTCGGCAGGGGCAACAGAAAAACTGTTTTTT.

The chain uses TRBV20-1 and TRBJ2-7; D is unresolved. Germline lookup yields CDR1 DFQATT and CDR2 SNEGSKA (reference sequence). Trimming cost V 3 bases and J 0 bases, with 15 bases left between them. The CDR3 totals 15 residues. As DNA, the CDR3 is TGCAGTGCTAGCCTAACAGCGCGGATCTCCTACGAGCAGTACTTC. This sequence encodes CSASLTARISYEQYF.

This sequence joins TRBV24-1 and TRBJ2-7; TRBD1 matches 7 bases. Germline V lookup: CDR1 KGHDR, CDR2 SFDVKD. There are 15 residues in the CDR3. The V and J ends lost 3 bases and 3 bases, in that order; junction bases with no gene match: 7. The chain's CDR3 is CATSDTRDSLYEQYF. In nucleotides, the CDR3 is TGTGCCACCAGTGATACTCGGGACAGTCTCTACGAGCAGTACTTC.

This clonotype has a handful of counts. The V call is TRBV28, the J call TRBJ2-1; 11 bases line up with TRBD2. With the DNA end fitting TRBJ2-7 better, the J assignment may be wrong. This CDR3 has 15 amino acids. Germline CDR1 reads MDHEN; CDR2 reads SYDVKM. The CDR3 DNA reads TGTGCCAGCAGTGGTACCGGGACTAGCGGCTACGAGCAGTACTTC. This codes for CASSGTGTSGYEQYF.

This clonotype was seen only a few times. The V call is TRBV19, the J call TRBJ1-2; no reliable D call. This CDR3 contains 14 residues. CDR1 LNHDA and CDR2 SQIVND come from the germline V gene (reference sequence). Trimming stripped 2 bases from V and 6 bases from J, with 13 bases between. CDR3 coding DNA: TGTGCCAGTAGTATAAGTCTTAGCCCGCATGGCTACACCTTC. Its translation is CASSISLSPHGYTF.